One sample yielded the 32 T cell receptor beta chains listed below, sequenced in a study of CD8+ T cells in alopecia areata. RNA, once extracted, was reverse transcribed into cDNA for use as the sequencing template. Repertoires were generated with immunoSEQ multiplex PCR, while TCRdb's copy carries only in-frame clones and drops some. The sample lists fewer than 150,000 clones, more than 30% occurring once. The sequencing sample was made of CD4+ T cells sorted from blood. The receptors shown here come from a human donor with alopecia areata.

V and J are TRBV4-1 and TRBJ2-2; no clear D. Trimming left V 3 bases short and J 6 bases short, with 11 bases between. The germline V gene encodes CDR1 MGHRA and CDR2 YSYEKL. CDR3 length: 14 residues. CDR3 residues: CASSHPDLAGELFF. The CDR3 DNA is TGCGCCAGCAGCCACCCAGACCTGGCCGGGGAGCTGTTTTTT.

Only a few counts were recorded for this clone. The gene calls are TRBV5-1 and TRBJ2-1; the D is unclear. Germline CDR1 reads SGHRS; CDR2 reads YFSETQ. CDR3 length equals 13 residues. Trimming cost V 0 bases and J 3 bases, with 4 bases left between them. This chain's CDR3 is CASSLDLYNEQFF. CDR3 nucleotides: TGCGCCAGCAGCTTGGATCTCTACAATGAGCAGTTCTTC.

This chain connects TRBV28 to TRBJ2-5; 8 bases agree with TRBD1. Unmatched junction bases numbered 12, after V lost 6 bases and J lost 3 bases. The CDR3 spans 16 residues. The V gene's germline CDR1 is MDHEN and CDR2 SYDVKM. The CDR3 here is CASSTTGTGQKETQYF. Written as DNA, the CDR3 is TGTGCCAGCAGCACAACCGGGACAGGCCAGAAAGAGACCCAGTACTTC.

As DNA, the CDR3 is TGTGCCAGCAGCCGATCGGCAGGGAAGGGGGGCAATCAGCCCCAGCATTTT. Amino acids: CASSRSAGKGGNQPQHF. This chain uses TRBV7-2 with TRBJ1-5, with D perhaps matching TRBD1 (6 bases). This CDR3 is built from 17 residues. Trimming removed 5 bases at V and 2 bases at J, with 19 bases between. CDR1 and CDR2 (germline): SGHTA, FQGNSA.

The chain is built from TRBV7-3 and TRBJ2-2; D call uncertain. Germline values: CDR1 SGHTA, CDR2 FQGTGA. V lost 3 bases, J lost 1 base, and 6 bases lay in between. CDR3 length: 14 amino acids. The CDR3: CASSFPGNTGELFF. CDR3 nucleotide sequence: TGTGCCAGCAGCTTCCCGGGGAACACCGGGGAGCTGTTTTTT.

This chain joins TRBV5-1 and TRBJ1-2, with a weak D call TRBD1 (5 bases). V dropped 6 bases and J dropped 3 bases, with 15 bases sitting between them. The CDR3 runs 14 residues. CDR1 is SGHRS, CDR2 YFSETQ, per germline. The CDR3 protein is CASTLPGGDYGYTF. CDR3 bases: TGCGCCAGCACCCTTCCTGGGGGTGACTATGGCTACACCTTC. Full variable domain (remainder filled in from reference TRBV5-1 and TRBJ1-2): KAGVTQTPRYLIKTRGQQVTLSCSPISGHRSVSWYQQTPGQGLQFLFEYFSETQRNKGNFPGRFSGRQFSNSRSEMNVSTLELGDSALYLCASTLPGGDYGYTFGSGTRLTVV.

This clone was counted a few times. This chain uses TRBV7-2 with TRBJ2-1; 8 nucleotides line up with TRBD1. In germline, CDR1 is SGHTA, CDR2 FQGNSA. Germline trimming cut 5 bases from V and 0 bases from J; bases unmatched to any gene: 3. This CDR3 comprises 15 residues. DNA for the CDR3: TGTGCCAGCAGCCCTGGACAGGGCTCCTACAATGAGCAGTTCTTC. Translation: CASSPGQGSYNEQFF. Full variable domain (missing parts from reference TRBV7-2 and TRBJ2-1): GAGVSQSPSNKVTEKGKDVELRCDPISGHTALYWYRQSLGQGLEFLIYFQGNSAPDKSGLPSDRFSAERTGGSVSTLTIQRTQQEDSAVYLCASSPGQGSYNEQFFGPGTRLTVL.

The V and J genes are TRBV7-2 and TRBJ2-1; D might be TRBD1 or TRBD2, each matching 5 bases. CDR1 SGHTA and CDR2 FQGNSA come from the germline V gene. There are 18 residues in the CDR3. The germline V and J ends were trimmed by 1 base and 4 bases, with 20 bases remaining between them. CDR3 sequence (DNA): TGTGCCAGCAGCTTAGGCGTCGGGGCACAGGCGAGTTACAATGAGCAGTTCTTC. This encodes CASSLGVGAQASYNEQFF.

This clone turned up a few times. The chain uses TRBV5-5 and TRBJ2-5; tentatively, D is TRBD2 (5 bases). Germline V CDR1 and CDR2: SGHKS, YYEKEE (reference sequence). The CDR3 is 13 residues long. Trimming shortened V by 1 base and J by 2 bases, and 6 bases separated the two germline ends. The CDR3 DNA reads as TGTGCCAGCAGCTTGTCGGGGCAAGAGACCCAGTACTTC. It is translated as CASSLSGQETQYF.

This clone has only one observation. The V call is TRBV2, the J call TRBJ2-7, with D possibly matching TRBD1 (6 bases). The germline gives CDR1 SNHLY, CDR2 FYNNEI. CDR3 length: 11 residues. V was pared by 5 bases and J by 10 bases, with 12 bases between. DNA for the CDR3: TGTGCCAGCAGTCGACAGGCTGTTCAGTACTTC. Protein sequence: CASSRQAVQYF.

This sequence joins TRBV29-1 and TRBJ2-5; D gene unclear. The end of the DNA is better explained by TRBJ2-7, so the J call may be wrong. The CDR3 covers 12 residues. The germline V gene has CDR1 SQVTM and CDR2 ANQGSEA. The CDR3: CSVEESRREQYF. The CDR3 nucleotides read TGCAGCGTTGAGGAAAGCAGACGCGAGCAGTACTTC.

The table lists this clone with a few counts. The J gene is TRBJ2-1, the V gene TRBV15, with D possibly matching TRBD1 (6 bases). Germline CDR1 and CDR2: LNHNV and YYDKDF (reference sequence). V lost 0 bases to trimming and J lost 6 bases, with 9 bases between them. This CDR3 contains 14 residues. CDR3 amino acids: CATSRDRGSNEQFF. The CDR3 DNA reads TGTGCCACCAGCAGAGACAGGGGAAGCAATGAGCAGTTCTTC.

V usage is TRBV5-1 and J usage is TRBJ2-4, with D uncertain. The CDR3 covers 16 residues. The germline V gene encodes CDR1 SGHRS and CDR2 YFSETQ. Trimming left V 0 bases short and J 1 base short, with 11 bases between. CDR3 nucleotides: TGCGCCAGCAGCTTGGTCGAAGGTGGGGCCAAAAACATTCAGTACTTC. Residues: CASSLVEGGAKNIQYF.

This clone was seen ten or more times. The junction departs from germline at one end; a sequencing error may be responsible. This chain joins TRBV7-2 and TRBJ1-1; D possibly corresponds to TRBD1 (5 bases). The CDR3 sequence is 14 residues long. Germline-derived CDR1 and CDR2 are SGHTA and FQGNSA. The CDR3 bases are TGTGCCAGCAACTTAGGCAGGGAGGTGGGTGAAGCTTTCTTT. Translated: CASNLGREVGEAFF.

The J gene is TRBJ2-7, the V gene TRBV19; 7 bases are shared with TRBD1. The junction had 7 bases not matched to a gene; V was cut back by 6 bases and J by 2 bases. The CDR3 length is 14 residues. Germline values: CDR1 LNHDA, CDR2 SQIVND (reference sequence). The CDR3: CASRRRTGAYEQYF. CDR3 in DNA: TGTGCCAGTAGGAGGAGGACAGGAGCCTACGAGCAGTACTTC.

The chain combines TRBV4-2 with TRBJ1-5; 7 bases line up with TRBD1. Trimming cost V 0 bases and J 2 bases; bases outside gene matches: 1. CDR1 and CDR2 (germline): LGHNA, YNFKEQ. This CDR3 contains 15 residues. This CDR3 reads CASSQDTGGNQPQHF. The CDR3 nucleotides are TGTGCCAGCAGCCAAGATACAGGGGGCAATCAGCCCCAGCATTTT.

The chain is built from TRBV29-1 and TRBJ2-2; no clear D. The germline V gene has CDR1 SQVTM and CDR2 ANQGSEA. With 7 bases removed from V and 5 bases from J, the gap between germline ends came to 14 bases. The CDR3 length is 13 residues. CDR3 coding DNA: TGCAGCGCTCGAAGGCAGAATACCGGGGAGCTGTTTTTT. This encodes CSARRQNTGELFF.

This clone came up a few times. The J gene is TRBJ1-2, the V gene TRBV7-9; D unresolved. V shed 1 base and J shed 4 bases, with 7 bases lying between them. CDR1 and CDR2 (germline): SEHNR, FQNEAQ (reference sequence). The CDR3 runs to 13 residues. Here the CDR3 DNA reads TGTGCCAGCAGCTTAGACAAGGGCTATGGCTACACCTTC. Translated, it gives CASSLDKGYGYTF.

The V and J genes are TRBV30 and TRBJ1-1; D not resolved. The CDR3 sequence is 13 residues long. With 2 bases removed from V and 0 bases from J, the gap between germline ends came to 7 bases. Per the germline V gene, CDR1 is GTSNPN and CDR2 is SVGIG (reference sequence). DNA for the CDR3: TGTGCCTGGAGTACGGGGTTGAACACTGAAGCTTTCTTT. Protein product: CAWSTGLNTEAFF. The complete variable domain, with remaining parts taken from reference TRBV30 and TRBJ1-1, reads SQTIHQWPATLVQPVGSPLSLECTVEGTSNPNLYWYRQAAGRGLQLLFYSVGIGQISSEVPQNLSASRPQDRQFILSSKKLLLSDSGFYLCAWSTGLNTEAFFGQGTRLTVV.

J is TRBJ2-1 and V is TRBV30, with D maybe TRBD2 (7 bases). Germline V gives CDR1 GTSNPN, CDR2 SVGIG (reference sequence). Trimming stripped 3 bases from V and 3 bases from J, with 15 bases between. CDR3 length: 15 amino acids. DNA for the CDR3: TGTGCCTGGAGGGGCCCGGGGGGCCGCTACAATGAGCAGTTCTTC. It is translated as CAWRGPGGRYNEQFF.

This clone was counted between two and nine times. The rearrangement joins TRBV29-1 to TRBJ2-1; TRBD2 is a possible D gene (6 bases). V was cut by 1 base and J by 9 bases, with 19 bases left in between. Germline assignment: CDR1 SQVTM and CDR2 ANQGSEA. The CDR3 is made up of 15 amino acids. CDR3 nucleotides: TGCAGCGTTGAAGTCCCCTCGACTAGTCCGGGTGAGCAGTTCTTC. Translated, it gives CSVEVPSTSPGEQFF.

The V gene is TRBV19, the J gene TRBJ2-7, with a tentative D call TRBD1 (6 bases). The germline V and J ends were trimmed by 6 bases and 3 bases, with 12 bases remaining between them. CDR1 LNHDA and CDR2 SQIVND come from the germline V gene (reference sequence). The CDR3 sequence is 13 residues long. CDR3 in amino acids: CASSRGQIYEQYF. The CDR3 DNA reads as TGTGCCAGTAGCAGGGGCCAGATCTACGAGCAGTACTTC.

This clone was counted a few times. DNA for the CDR3: TGCAGCGTTGATTGGGGGGAAGGCGGGCAGTATTTT. This encodes CSVDWGEGGQYF. J is TRBJ2-3 and V is TRBV29-1; D may be TRBD2 (6 bases). Germline CDR1 and CDR2: SQVTM and ANQGSEA. Trimming pared 3 bases from V and 11 bases from J, leaving 15 bases between. The CDR3 spans 12 residues.

A few counts support this clone. V gene TRBV7-2 combines with J gene TRBJ2-7; a possible D gene is TRBD1 (6 bases). Trimming shortened V by 3 bases and J by 1 base, and 22 bases separated the two germline ends. CDR3 length equals 18 residues. Germline lookup yields CDR1 SGHTA and CDR2 FQGNSA. The CDR3, as DNA: TGTGCCAGCAGCTTTTCTTACAGAAGCTTTACAGGGTCCTACGAGCAGTACTTC. This translates into CASSFSYRSFTGSYEQYF.

The chain has TRBV4-1 and TRBJ2-7; the match to TRBD1 covers 9 bases. Germline V gene data show CDR1 as MGHRA and CDR2 as YSYEKL. V dropped 7 bases and J dropped 7; count of bases not matched to a gene: 11. The CDR3 totals 14 residues. The CDR3 DNA sequence: TGCGCCAGCAAAAGGACAGGGGCCGGTGGGGAGCAGTACTTC. Its protein product is CASKRTGAGGEQYF.

There are a few counts of this clone. This chain joins TRBV29-1 and TRBJ1-2, with 8 bases that match TRBD1. The CDR3 runs to 14 residues. The germline CDR1 and CDR2 sequences are SQVTM and ANQGSEA. CDR3 sequence reads: CSGLGTGGLGGYTF. The DNA of the CDR3 is TGCAGTGGCCTAGGGACAGGTGGTTTAGGTGGCTACACCTTC. Variable domain in full (rest from reference TRBV29-1 and TRBJ1-2): SAVISQKPSRDICQRGTSLTIQCQVDSQVTMMFWYRQQPGQSLTLIATANQGSEATYESGFVIDKFPISRPNLTFSTLTVSNMSPEDSSIYLCSGLGTGGLGGYTFGSGTRLTVV.

In this sample, this clone turned up a few times. The J gene is TRBJ2-7, the V gene TRBV7-9, with TRBD1 matching over 7 bases. The CDR3 has 15 residues. The germline gives CDR1 SEHNR, CDR2 FQNEAQ (reference sequence). Trimming at V came to 3 bases and at J to 0 bases, leaving 5 bases not matched to a gene. The CDR3 is CASSFQGQNSYEQYF. The CDR3 bases are TGTGCCAGCAGCTTCCAGGGACAGAACTCCTACGAGCAGTACTTC.

This clone has just a few counts. The V call is TRBV18, the J call TRBJ2-3; 7 nucleotides match TRBD1. This CDR3 is 14 amino acids long. CDR1 is KGHSH and CDR2 is LQKENI in the germline V gene. V lost 6 bases and J lost 4; bases outside the gene matches: 7. The DNA for the CDR3 is TGTGCCAGCTCCCAGACAGGGATAGCAGATACGCAGTATTTT. It codes for CASSQTGIADTQYF.

The chain uses TRBV30 and TRBJ1-2; D perhaps matches TRBD1 (5 bases). The CDR3 has 12 amino acids. Germline V gene sequence: CDR1 GTSNPN, CDR2 SVGIG (reference sequence). With 0 bases removed from V and 5 bases from J, the gap between germline ends came to 7 bases. The CDR3 protein is CAWSVGVYGYTF. Written as DNA, the CDR3 is TGTGCCTGGAGTGTAGGGGTTTATGGCTACACCTTC.

The chain recombines TRBV7-2 with TRBJ2-7; 11 bases are a match to TRBD2. This CDR3 region has 14 residues. Germline CDR1 and CDR2: SGHTA and FQGNSA. V shed 5 bases and J 9 bases; nucleotides not matched to a gene: 9. The CDR3 region is CASSAPGLAEVQYF. The CDR3, as DNA: TGTGCCAGCAGCGCCCCGGGACTAGCGGAAGTGCAGTACTTC.

The chain uses TRBV7-8 and TRBJ2-3; D not certain. In germline, CDR1 is SGHVS, CDR2 FQNEAQ. Trimming stripped 6 bases from V and 3 bases from J, with 4 bases between. This CDR3 comprises 11 residues. The CDR3 reads CASSSTDTQYF. CDR3 nucleotides: TGTGCCAGCAGTAGTACAGATACGCAGTATTTT.

The V gene is TRBV29-1, the J gene TRBJ2-3; TRBD2 might be the D (5 bases). CDR3 size: 14 residues. V lost 5 bases to trimming and J lost 1 base, with 13 bases between them. Germline CDR1 and CDR2: SQVTM and ANQGSEA. As DNA, the CDR3 is TGCAGCGTTTTAAGGGCCGGGGGCACAGATACGCAGTATTTT. This sequence encodes CSVLRAGGTDTQYF.